The 4 T cell receptor beta chains below all came from one sample that was sequenced in a study of vaccination effects on CD4 cells after COVID-19. The method was immunoSEQ multiplex PCR; TCRdb's version includes in-frame clones alone and lacks a portion of them. Of approximately 40,000 clones detected, roughly two thirds appear once; the ten largest clones hold 20% to 25%. Expansion with viral peptide pools was applied to antigen-specific CD4+ T cells by the ViraFEST assay prior to sequencing. After around nine days in culture, the CD4+ T cells were isolated. The study found no prior SARS-CoV-2 infection in the vaccine recipients, who tested negative for nucleocapsid antibodies. Their antigen targets remain unknown. Sequences were derived from CD4+ T cells from PBMCs cultured with SARS-CoV-2 spike peptides, sampled before COVID-19 vaccination. All receptors derive from a human donor who received a COVID-19 vaccine.

In this sample, this clone turned up a few times. The genes are TRBV6-1 and TRBJ1-5; TRBD1 matches at 7 bases. Losses at the gene ends were 0 bases for V and 6 bases for J; bases not matched to a gene: 14. The CDR3 consists of 18 residues. Germline lookup yields CDR1 MNHNS and CDR2 SASEGT. CDR3 protein: CASSEATRTTGVRQPQHF. The DNA for the CDR3 is TGTGCCAGCAGTGAAGCCACAAGGACCACAGGGGTGCGTCAGCCCCAGCATTTT.

The chain uses TRBV27 and TRBJ2-3, with D perhaps matching TRBD2 (7 bases). From germline, CDR1 is MNHEY and CDR2 SMNVEV (reference sequence). The CDR3 spans 15 residues. V shed 6 bases and J shed 0 bases, with 13 bases lying between them. CDR3: CASRQGRVSTDTQYF. The CDR3 DNA is TGTGCCAGCAGGCAGGGGAGGGTCAGCACAGATACGCAGTATTTT.

V usage is TRBV27 and J usage is TRBJ2-6; weak D call: TRBD2 (6 bases). V was shortened by 8 bases and J by 2 bases, with 28 bases between the two germline ends. The CDR3 is 20 amino acids. Germline loops: CDR1 MNHEY, CDR2 SMNVEV (reference sequence). The CDR3 loop is CASATMGLRGIGPGANVLTF. The CDR3 bases are TGTGCCAGCGCTACAATGGGACTCCGGGGAATAGGCCCTGGGGCCAACGTCCTGACTTTC.

This chain connects TRBV30 to TRBJ1-2, with 9 bases identical to TRBD1. The V gene's germline CDR1 is GTSNPN and CDR2 SVGIG (reference sequence). The trim removed 7 bases at V and 8 bases at J, leaving 14 bases unmatched. The CDR3 loop spans 14 amino acids. DNA of the CDR3: TGTGCCTTCCCGGGACAGGGTTCCTCGGGCGGCTACACCTTC. As protein: CAFPGQGSSGGYTF.